The TCR beta chain under discussion was sequenced for a study of blood T cell repertoires in COVID-19. Germline V lookup: CDR1 SGHTS, CDR2 YDEGEE. The CDR3 length is 14 residues. Trimming took 9 bases from V and 7 from J; bases not matched to a gene: 12. Per the study methods: How many nucleated cells were present was estimated from reference gene primer amplification. Data came from immunoSEQ multiplex PCR; TCRdb stores just in-frame clones and leaves some out. V, J and clone size reflect that table, while D and trimming were determined from the DNA. The data hold 150,000 to 200,000 clones, with roughly 88% observed a single time.

The sequencing sample was made of peripheral blood. This TCR derives from a woman in her 30s with acute or convalescent COVID-19. The gene calls are TRBV5-8 and TRBJ2-5; 10 bases agree with TRBD2. CDR3 in amino acids: CATPSGSDMGTQYF. CDR3 DNA sequence: TGTGCCACCCCTAGCGGGAGTGACATGGGGACCCAGTACTTC.